What follows are 15 T cell receptor beta chains derived from one specimen sequenced in a study of T-cell reconstitution after alpha-beta-depleted transplantation in children. During its preparation, the TCRbeta library received unique molecular identifiers. Via MiXCR, TCRdb re-called the PCR reads, giving one row per CDR3 protein. The profile shows roughly 590,000 distinct CDR3 sequences, 16% of them singletons. The material was PBMCs from the stem cell graft donor, obtained from the stem cell graft. All receptors come from a human donor who donated a stem cell graft to a child with acute myeloid leukemia.

The chain combines TRBV11-2 with TRBJ2-1; 10 nucleotides align to TRBD2. CDR1 is SGHAT, CDR2 FQNNGV, per germline. Trimming at V came to 4 bases and at J to 0 bases, leaving 12 bases not matched to a gene. This CDR3 comprises 19 residues. CDR3 region: CASSSNLAGAASSYNEQFF. CDR3 sequence (DNA): TGTGCCAGCAGCTCGAACCTAGCGGGGGCTGCCAGCTCCTACAATGAGCAGTTCTTC.

The chain joins TRBV7-8 to TRBJ2-7; D gene unclear. In germline, CDR1 is SGHVS, CDR2 FQNEAQ. With 5 bases removed from V and 4 bases from J, the gap between germline ends came to 12 bases. The CDR3 contains 13 residues. In nucleotides, the CDR3 is TGTGCCAGCAGCATAGGGCCGGATTACGAGCAGTACGTC. The encoded protein is CASSIGPDYEQYV.

This clonotype was found a few times. The chain uses TRBV20-1 and TRBJ2-1; TRBD1 matches 9 bases. From germline, CDR1 is DFQATT and CDR2 SNEGSKA (reference sequence). The CDR3 has 16 amino acids. J was trimmed by 4 bases and V by 0 bases; bases with no gene match: 7. The CDR3 region is CSARDASGQGYNEQFF. The CDR3 DNA is TGCAGTGCTAGAGATGCGTCGGGACAGGGATACAATGAGCAGTTCTTC.

Relative to its sample, this clonotype is medium-sized. Germline is not matched at one junction end, which may reflect a read error. The chain links TRBV5-1 to TRBJ2-1; D ambiguous. This CDR3 has 11 residues. Looked up from germline, CDR1 is SGHRS and CDR2 is YFSETQ. The CDR3 sequence: CASSLGNEQFF. CDR3 DNA sequence: TGTGCCAGCAGCTTAGGGAATGAGCAGTTCTTC.

This clonotype was found a few times. The chain uses TRBV20-1 and TRBJ1-3; 8 bases agree with TRBD1. Germline V gene sequence: CDR1 DFQATT, CDR2 SNEGSKA (reference sequence). This CDR3 comprises 14 residues. The trim removed 6 bases at V and 5 bases at J, leaving 9 bases unmatched. The CDR3 nucleotides read TGCAGTGCGGACCCGGGACAGGCACGAAACACCATATATTTT. Its protein product is CSADPGQARNTIYF.

This rearrangement joins TRBV5-1 to TRBJ2-7; tentative D call: TRBD1 (5 bases). Germline V gives CDR1 SGHRS, CDR2 YFSETQ. Trimming removed 4 bases at V and 3 bases at J, with 17 bases between. This CDR3 spans 15 amino acids. In DNA, the CDR3 is TGCGCCAGCAGCGCCTTCGGACAACCAGACTACGAGCAGTACTTC. Translation gives CASSAFGQPDYEQYF.

This clonotype was detected only once. This may stem from a read error, because a much larger clone lies one nucleotide away. The gene calls are TRBV4-2 and TRBJ2-1; TRBD2 is a possible D gene (6 bases). The CDR3 length is 16 residues. CDR1 is LGHNA, CDR2 YNFKEQ, per germline. V lost 5 bases and J lost 10, with 24 bases in between. The CDR3, as DNA: TGTGCCAGCAGCGCCGCTTGGTCAGACCCGGGGGACGAGCAGTTCTTC. Translating gives CASSAAWSDPGDEQFF.

The chain carries TRBV12-3 or TRBV12-4 and TRBJ1-2; TRBD1 agrees at 9 bases. The CDR3 spans 14 residues. V lost 8 bases and J lost 5; bases outside the gene matches: 9. This chain's CDR3 is CASDRGGISYGYTF. As DNA, the CDR3 is TGTGCCAGCGACAGGGGGGGTATAAGTTATGGCTACACCTTC.

The chain has TRBV27 and TRBJ1-2; a weak D match, TRBD1 (6 bases). The CDR3 loop spans 13 amino acids. The germline V gene encodes CDR1 MNHEY and CDR2 SMNVEV (reference sequence). Trimming left V 2 bases short and J 7 bases short, with 11 bases between. CDR3 in DNA: TGTGCCAGCAGTTTAACAGGGTTAAGTGGCTACACCTTC. Translation: CASSLTGLSGYTF.

V and J are TRBV11-3 and TRBJ1-4; unclear D gene. CDR3 length equals 15 residues. Germline V gene lookup returns CDR1 SGHNT and CDR2 YENEEA. Trimming shortened V by 1 base and J by 6 bases, and 12 bases separated the two germline ends. CDR3 in DNA: TGTGCCAGCAGCTTAGGGCGGAATATATATGAAAAACTGTTTTTT. Amino acid sequence: CASSLGRNIYEKLFF. The full variable domain, in which reference TRBV11-3 and TRBJ1-4 provide the parts outside the CDR3, is EAGVVQSPRYKIIEKKQPVAFWCNPISGHNTLYWYLQNLGQGPELLIRYENEEAVDDSQLPKDRFSAERLKGVDSTLKIQPAELGDSAVYLCASSLGRNIYEKLFFGSGTQLSVL.

On this clonotype itself: One base away lies a much larger clone, so this may be a sequencing read error. Likely a read error: the CDR3 ends without its conserved phenylalanine or tryptophan. The rearrangement joins TRBV27 to TRBJ2-3; weak D call: TRBD2 (5 bases). Germline V gene sequence: CDR1 MNHEY, CDR2 SMNVEV (reference sequence). This CDR3 has 12 residues. V was trimmed by 5 bases and J by 6 bases, leaving 9 bases between them. In DNA form, the CDR3 reads TGTGCCAGCAGTCACGGACTGGATACGCAGTATGTT. Translation: CASSHGLDTQYV.

The rearrangement joins TRBV24-1 to TRBJ1-1; a weak D match, TRBD1 (6 bases). Germline V gives CDR1 KGHDR, CDR2 SFDVKD. With 3 bases removed from V and 7 bases from J, the gap between germline ends came to 11 bases. The CDR3 totals 13 residues. The CDR3 loop is CATSDKNRDEAFF. The CDR3 DNA sequence: TGTGCCACCAGTGATAAGAACAGGGATGAAGCTTTCTTT.

This clonotype came up many times. This chain uses TRBV6-1 with TRBJ1-6; D uncertain. CDR3 size: 13 residues. Germline loops: CDR1 MNHNS, CDR2 SASEGT. The V and J ends lost 6 bases and 4 bases respectively, with 7 bases between them. The CDR3 loop is CASRKGYNSPLHF. The CDR3 DNA follows: TGTGCCAGCAGAAAAGGATATAATTCACCCCTCCACTTT.

This clonotype was seen only a few times. The J gene is TRBJ2-1, the V gene TRBV7-2; TRBD1 matches at 9 bases. The CDR3 covers 13 residues. V lost 11 bases and J lost 6; bases outside the gene matches: 8. Germline V gene sequence: CDR1 SGHTA, CDR2 FQGNSA. CDR3 sequence: CALGQGILNEQFF. The CDR3 nucleotides read TGTGCCCTAGGACAGGGGATTCTCAATGAGCAGTTCTTC.

Many counts were recorded for this clonotype. The rearrangement links TRBV28 to TRBJ2-7; D perhaps matches TRBD1 (6 bases). Germline CDR1 reads MDHEN; CDR2 reads SYDVKM. V lost 6 bases and J lost 4, with 16 bases in between. The CDR3 has 14 residues. Written as DNA, the CDR3 is TGTGCCAGCAGGGGGGCAGGGATGGGGTACGAGCAGTACGTC. Translated: CASRGAGMGYEQYV.